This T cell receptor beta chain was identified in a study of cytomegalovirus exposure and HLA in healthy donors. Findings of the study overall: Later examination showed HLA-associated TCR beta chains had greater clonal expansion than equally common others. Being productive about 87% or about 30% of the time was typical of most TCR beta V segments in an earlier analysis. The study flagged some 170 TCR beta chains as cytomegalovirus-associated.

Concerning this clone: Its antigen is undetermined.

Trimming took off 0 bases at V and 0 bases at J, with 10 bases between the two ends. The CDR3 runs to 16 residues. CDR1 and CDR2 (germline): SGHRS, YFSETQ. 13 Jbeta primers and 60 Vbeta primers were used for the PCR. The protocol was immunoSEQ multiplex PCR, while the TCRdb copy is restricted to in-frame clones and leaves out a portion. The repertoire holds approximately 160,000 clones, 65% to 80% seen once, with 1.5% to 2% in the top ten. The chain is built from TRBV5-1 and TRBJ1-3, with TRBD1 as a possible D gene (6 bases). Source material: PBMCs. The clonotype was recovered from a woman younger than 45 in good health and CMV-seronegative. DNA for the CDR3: TGCGCCAGCAGCTTGGACAGGGAGACCTCTGGAAACACCATATATTTT. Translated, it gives CASSLDRETSGNTIYF. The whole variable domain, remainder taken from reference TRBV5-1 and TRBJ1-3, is KAGVTQTPRYLIKTRGQQVTLSCSPISGHRSVSWYQQTPGQGLQFLFEYFSETQRNKGNFPGRFSGRQFSNSRSEMNVSTLELGDSALYLCASSLDRETSGNTIYFGEGSWLTVV.